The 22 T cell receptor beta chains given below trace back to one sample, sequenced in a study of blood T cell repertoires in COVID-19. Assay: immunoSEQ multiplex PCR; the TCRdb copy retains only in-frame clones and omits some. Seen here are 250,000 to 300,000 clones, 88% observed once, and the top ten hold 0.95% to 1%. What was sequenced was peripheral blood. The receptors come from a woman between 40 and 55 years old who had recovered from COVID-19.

The CDR3 spells CASIGGWEKLFF. The CDR3 DNA sequence: TGTGCCAGCATAGGAGGATGGGAAAAACTGTTTTTT. This chain links TRBV6-5 with TRBJ1-4; D remains unclear. CDR3 length equals 12 residues. Germline-derived CDR1 and CDR2 are MNHEY and SVGAGI. The V and J ends lost 7 bases and 8 bases respectively, with 11 bases between them.

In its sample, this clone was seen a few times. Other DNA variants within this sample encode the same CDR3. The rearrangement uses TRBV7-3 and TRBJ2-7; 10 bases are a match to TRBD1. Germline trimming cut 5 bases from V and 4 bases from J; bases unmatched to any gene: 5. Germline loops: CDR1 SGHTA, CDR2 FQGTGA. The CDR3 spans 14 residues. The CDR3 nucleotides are TGTGCCAGCAGCCCCGGGACAGGGGATTACGAGCAGTACTTC. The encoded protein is CASSPGTGDYEQYF.

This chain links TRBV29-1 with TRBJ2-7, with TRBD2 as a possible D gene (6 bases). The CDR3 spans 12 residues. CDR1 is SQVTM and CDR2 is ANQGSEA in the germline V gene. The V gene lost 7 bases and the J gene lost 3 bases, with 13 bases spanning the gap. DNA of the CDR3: TGCAGCGCCCTGTCGGGGGTCTACGAGCAGTACGTC. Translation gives CSALSGVYEQYV.

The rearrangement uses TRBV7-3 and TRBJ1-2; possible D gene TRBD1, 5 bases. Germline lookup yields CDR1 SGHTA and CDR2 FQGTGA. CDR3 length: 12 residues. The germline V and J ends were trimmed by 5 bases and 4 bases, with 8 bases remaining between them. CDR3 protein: CASSPQVYGYTF. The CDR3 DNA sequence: TGTGCCAGCAGCCCACAGGTCTATGGCTACACCTTC.

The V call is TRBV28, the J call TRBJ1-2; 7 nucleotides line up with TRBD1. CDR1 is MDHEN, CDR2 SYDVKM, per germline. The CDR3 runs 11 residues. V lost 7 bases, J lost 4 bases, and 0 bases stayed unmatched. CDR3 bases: TGTGCCAGCACAGGGGGCTATGGCTACACCTTC. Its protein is CASTGGYGYTF.

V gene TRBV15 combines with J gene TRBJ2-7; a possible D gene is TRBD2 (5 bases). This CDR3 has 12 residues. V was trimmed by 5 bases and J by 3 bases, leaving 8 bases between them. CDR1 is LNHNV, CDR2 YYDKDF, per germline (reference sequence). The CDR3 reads CATSGSGYEQYF. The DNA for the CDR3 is TGTGCCACCAGCGGGAGCGGCTACGAGCAGTACTTC.

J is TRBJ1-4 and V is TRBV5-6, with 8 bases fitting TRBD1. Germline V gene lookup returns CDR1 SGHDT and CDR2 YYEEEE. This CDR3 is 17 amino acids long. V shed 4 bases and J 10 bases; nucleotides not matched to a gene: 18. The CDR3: CASSPGRGTGGLVKLFF. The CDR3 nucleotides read TGTGCCAGCAGCCCAGGAAGAGGGACAGGTGGTTTGGTAAAACTGTTTTTT.

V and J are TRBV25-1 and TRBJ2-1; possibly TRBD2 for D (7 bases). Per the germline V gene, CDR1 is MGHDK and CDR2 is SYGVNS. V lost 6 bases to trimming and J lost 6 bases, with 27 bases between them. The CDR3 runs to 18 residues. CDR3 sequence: CASSGRGGEASLGNEQFF. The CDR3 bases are TGTGCCAGCAGCGGAAGGGGGGGGGAGGCGTCGTTGGGCAATGAGCAGTTCTTC.

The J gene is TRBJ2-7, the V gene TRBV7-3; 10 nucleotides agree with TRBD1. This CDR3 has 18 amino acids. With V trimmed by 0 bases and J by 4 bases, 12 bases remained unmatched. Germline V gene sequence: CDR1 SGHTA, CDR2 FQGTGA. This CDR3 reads CASSLTGASGTGVYEQYF. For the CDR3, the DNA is TGTGCCAGCAGCTTAACGGGGGCTTCTGGGACAGGGGTTTACGAGCAGTACTTC.

CDR3: CASSEGGGGRSYEQYF. The CDR3 DNA reads as TGTGCCAGCTCAGAAGGCGGGGGCGGGCGCTCCTACGAGCAGTACTTC. The chain is built from TRBV18 and TRBJ2-7, with D maybe TRBD2 (7 bases). The CDR3 length is 16 residues. From germline, CDR1 is KGHSH and CDR2 LQKENI. Trimming cost V 5 bases and J 0 bases, with 17 bases left between them. Looking up the rest from reference TRBV18 and TRBJ2-7 gives the full variable domain: NAGVMQNPRHLVRRRGQEARLRCSPMKGHSHVYWYRQLPEEGLKFMVYLQKENIIDESGMPKERFSAEFPKEGPSILRIQQVVRGDSAAYFCASSEGGGGRSYEQYFGPGTRLTVT.

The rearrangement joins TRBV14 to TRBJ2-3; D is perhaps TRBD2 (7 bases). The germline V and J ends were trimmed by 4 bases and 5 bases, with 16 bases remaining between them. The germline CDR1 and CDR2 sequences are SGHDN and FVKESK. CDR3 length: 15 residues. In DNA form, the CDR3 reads TGTGCCAGCAGCCCGAGAGTGGGGGGGCGAGATACGCAGTATTTT. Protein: CASSPRVGGRDTQYF.

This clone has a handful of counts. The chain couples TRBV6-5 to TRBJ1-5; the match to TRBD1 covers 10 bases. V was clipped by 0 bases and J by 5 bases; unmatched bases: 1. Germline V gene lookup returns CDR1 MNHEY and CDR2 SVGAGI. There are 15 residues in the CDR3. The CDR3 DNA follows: TGTGCCAGCAGTTACTCTGGGACAGGGGATCAGCCCCAGCATTTT. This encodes CASSYSGTGDQPQHF.

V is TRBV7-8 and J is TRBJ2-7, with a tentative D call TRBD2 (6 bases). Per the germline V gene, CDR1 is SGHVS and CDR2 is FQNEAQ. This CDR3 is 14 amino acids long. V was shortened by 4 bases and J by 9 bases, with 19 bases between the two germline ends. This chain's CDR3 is CASSSIGTFKAQYF. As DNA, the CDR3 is TGTGCCAGCAGCTCGATCGGGACTTTCAAAGCGCAGTACTTC.

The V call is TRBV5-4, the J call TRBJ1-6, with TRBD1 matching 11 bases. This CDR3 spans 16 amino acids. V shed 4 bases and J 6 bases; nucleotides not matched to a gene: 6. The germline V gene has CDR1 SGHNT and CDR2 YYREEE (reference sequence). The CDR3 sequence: CASSGTGGAVNSPLHF. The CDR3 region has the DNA TGTGCCAGCAGCGGGACAGGGGGGGCGGTTAATTCACCCCTCCACTTT.

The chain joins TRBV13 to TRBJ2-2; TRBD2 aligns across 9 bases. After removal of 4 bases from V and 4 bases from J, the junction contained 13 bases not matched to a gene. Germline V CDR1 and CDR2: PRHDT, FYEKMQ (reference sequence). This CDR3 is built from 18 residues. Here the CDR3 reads CASSSNQREARSTGELFF. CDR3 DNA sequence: TGTGCCAGCAGCTCAAACCAGCGGGAGGCCCGCTCCACCGGGGAGCTGTTTTTT.

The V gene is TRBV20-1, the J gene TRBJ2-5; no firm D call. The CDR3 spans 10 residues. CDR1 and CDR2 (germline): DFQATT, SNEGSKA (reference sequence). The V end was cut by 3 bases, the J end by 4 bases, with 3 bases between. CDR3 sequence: CSASLETQYF. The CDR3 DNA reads TGCAGTGCTAGCCTAGAGACCCAGTACTTC.

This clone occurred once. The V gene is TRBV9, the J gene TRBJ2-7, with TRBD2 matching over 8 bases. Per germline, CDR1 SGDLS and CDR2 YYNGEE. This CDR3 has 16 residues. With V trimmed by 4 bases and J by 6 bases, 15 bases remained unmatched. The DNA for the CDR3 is TGTGCCAGCAGCCCCATGGCAATGGGACTAGGGAGCGAGCAGTACTTC. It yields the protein CASSPMAMGLGSEQYF.

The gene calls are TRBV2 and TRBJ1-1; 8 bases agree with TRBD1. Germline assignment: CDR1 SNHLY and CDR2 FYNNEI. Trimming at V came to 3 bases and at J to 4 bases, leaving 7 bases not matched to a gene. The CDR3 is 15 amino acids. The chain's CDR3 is CASSDPGRGPTEAFF. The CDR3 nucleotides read TGTGCCAGCAGTGACCCAGGCAGGGGGCCCACTGAAGCTTTCTTT.

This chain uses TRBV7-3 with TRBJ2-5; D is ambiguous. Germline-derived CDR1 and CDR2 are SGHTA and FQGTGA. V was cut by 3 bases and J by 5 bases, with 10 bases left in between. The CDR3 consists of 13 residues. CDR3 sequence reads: CASSLSNAETQYF. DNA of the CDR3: TGTGCCAGCAGCTTGTCCAATGCGGAGACCCAGTACTTC.

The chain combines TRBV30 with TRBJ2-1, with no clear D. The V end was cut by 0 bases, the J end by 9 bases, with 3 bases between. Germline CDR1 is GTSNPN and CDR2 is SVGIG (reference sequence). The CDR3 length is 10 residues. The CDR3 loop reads CAWSVAEQFF. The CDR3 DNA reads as TGTGCCTGGAGTGTGGCTGAGCAGTTCTTC.

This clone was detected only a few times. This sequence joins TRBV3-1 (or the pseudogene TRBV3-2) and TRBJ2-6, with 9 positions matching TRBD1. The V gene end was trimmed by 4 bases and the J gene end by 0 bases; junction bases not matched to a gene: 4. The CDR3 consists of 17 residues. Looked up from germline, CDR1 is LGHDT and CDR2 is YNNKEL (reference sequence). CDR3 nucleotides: TGTGCCAGCAGCCCCCGGACAGGGGCCTCTGGGGCCAACGTCCTGACTTTC. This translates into CASSPRTGASGANVLTF.

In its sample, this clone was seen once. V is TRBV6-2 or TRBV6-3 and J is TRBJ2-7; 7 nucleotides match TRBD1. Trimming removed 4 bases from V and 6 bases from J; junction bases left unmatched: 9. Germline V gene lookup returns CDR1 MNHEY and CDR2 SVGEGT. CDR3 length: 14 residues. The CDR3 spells CASSSTDRRVEQYF. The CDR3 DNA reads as TGTGCCAGCAGTTCAACGGACAGGCGGGTCGAGCAGTACTTC.